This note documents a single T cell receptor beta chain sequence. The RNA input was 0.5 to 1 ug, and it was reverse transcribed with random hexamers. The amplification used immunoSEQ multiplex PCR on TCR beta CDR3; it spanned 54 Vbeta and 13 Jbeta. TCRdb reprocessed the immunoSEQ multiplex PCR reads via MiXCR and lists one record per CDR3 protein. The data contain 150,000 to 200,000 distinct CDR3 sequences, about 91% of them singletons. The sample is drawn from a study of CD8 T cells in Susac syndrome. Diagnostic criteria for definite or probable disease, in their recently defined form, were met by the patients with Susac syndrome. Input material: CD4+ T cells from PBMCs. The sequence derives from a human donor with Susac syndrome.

Written as DNA, the CDR3 is TGTGCCAGCAGCCACGGGACTAGTCGGAACATTCAGTACTTC. Its protein product is CASSHGTSRNIQYF. The J gene is TRBJ2-4, the V gene TRBV3-1; 8 bases agree with TRBD2. Trimming removed 3 bases from V and 7 bases from J; junction bases left unmatched: 5. This CDR3 is 14 amino acids long. Germline V gene sequence: CDR1 LGHDT, CDR2 YNNKEL (reference sequence).